These 24 T cell receptor beta chains came from one sample sequenced in a study of T cell repertoires in cytomegalovirus infection. Their antigen targets remain unknown. TCRdb reprocessed the reads via MiXCR and lists one record per CDR3 protein. This table holds 700,000 to 850,000 distinct CDR3 sequences, 32% found once. Sequenced here: cultured CD8+ T cells from PBMCs, sampled from culture after CMV antigen stimulation. The receptors were gathered from a human donor in good health (CMV status not recorded). Some clones in this sample may be carry-over from other donors' samples.

The V gene is TRBV4-1, the J gene TRBJ1-5; D is unclear. Trimming pared 1 base from V and 5 bases from J, leaving 9 bases between. The CDR3 has 14 residues. Per germline, CDR1 MGHRA and CDR2 YSYEKL. The CDR3 sequence is CASSQGGVHQPQHF. The DNA for the CDR3 is TGCGCCAGCAGCCAAGGAGGAGTTCATCAGCCCCAGCATTTT.

CDR3: CASSQGRYNTEAFF. CDR3 nucleotide sequence: TGCGCCAGCAGCCAAGGTCGTTACAACACTGAAGCTTTCTTT. The V call is TRBV4-1, the J call TRBJ1-1; D not resolved. The germline V gene has CDR1 MGHRA and CDR2 YSYEKL. CDR3 size: 14 residues. The V and J ends lost 1 base and 2 bases respectively, with 8 bases between them.

The V and J genes are TRBV19 and TRBJ2-4, with D perhaps being TRBD1 or TRBD2 (5 bases each). Trimming took off 6 bases at V and 5 bases at J, with 11 bases between the two ends. This CDR3 spans 13 amino acids. Per germline, CDR1 LNHDA and CDR2 SQIVND (reference sequence). The DNA of the CDR3 is TGTGCCAGTAGGCCGGGGACCCAAAACATTCAGTACTTC. Translation: CASRPGTQNIQYF.

In its sample, this clonotype was seen many times. This CDR3 is CASSFSLGGSNTGELFF. The CDR3 region has the DNA TGTGCCAGCAGCTTCTCGCTCGGGGGATCGAACACCGGGGAGCTGTTTTTT. The rearrangement links TRBV7-2 to TRBJ2-2; weak D call: TRBD2 (6 bases). V was trimmed by 3 bases and J by 0 bases, leaving 14 bases between them. The CDR3 runs 17 residues. Germline CDR1 and CDR2: SGHTA and FQGNSA.

The rearrangement joins TRBV13 to TRBJ2-7, with TRBD1 matching over 8 bases. Germline values: CDR1 PRHDT, CDR2 FYEKMQ (reference sequence). The CDR3 contains 15 residues. Trimming cost V 6 bases and J 3 bases; bases outside gene matches: 10. The CDR3 bases are TGTGCCAGCAGATATGGACAGGGTTCCCTCTACGAGCAGTACTTC. Its translation: CASRYGQGSLYEQYF.

This chain links TRBV4-1 with TRBJ2-1; D not resolved. CDR1 and CDR2 (germline): MGHRA, YSYEKL. Trimming removed 1 base at V and 8 bases at J, with 6 bases between. The CDR3 is 12 amino acids. The CDR3 DNA sequence: TGCGCCAGCAGCCAAGGAAGCGATGAGCAGTTCTTC. This codes for CASSQGSDEQFF.

This clonotype was detected a few times. The chain is built from TRBV28 and TRBJ2-1; 8 bases are shared with TRBD2. The CDR3 spans 16 residues. Germline V gene data show CDR1 as MDHEN and CDR2 as SYDVKM. J lost 8 bases, V lost 6 bases, and 15 bases had no gene match. In DNA form, the CDR3 reads TGTGCCAGCAGCCTGACACCGGGACTAGTCATTGATGAGCAGTTCTTC. It encodes CASSLTPGLVIDEQFF. Full variable domain (remainder filled in from reference TRBV28 and TRBJ2-1): DVKVTQSSRYLVKRTGEKVFLECVQDMDHENMFWYRQDPGLGLRLIYFSYDVKMKEKGDIPEGYSVSREKKERFSLILESASTNQTSMYLCASSLTPGLVIDEQFFGPGTRLTVL.

The chain uses TRBV4-1 and TRBJ1-1, with D hard to call. Germline V lookup: CDR1 MGHRA, CDR2 YSYEKL. Trimming cost V 0 bases and J 2 bases, with 13 bases left between them. The CDR3 has 16 residues. The CDR3 loop is CASSQELVRENTEAFF. In DNA form, the CDR3 reads TGCGCCAGCAGCCAAGAATTAGTCAGAGAAAACACTGAAGCTTTCTTT.

This sequence joins TRBV6-1 and TRBJ2-4, with 7 bases matching TRBD1. The ends lost 6 bases at V and 1 base at J; junction bases unmatched: 3. The germline V gene encodes CDR1 MNHNS and CDR2 SASEGT. The CDR3 sequence is 14 residues long. The CDR3 reads CASRDRSAKNIQYF. DNA for the CDR3: TGTGCCAGCAGGGACAGGTCCGCCAAAAACATTCAGTACTTC.

The rearrangement links TRBV7-6 to TRBJ2-5, with 8 bases identical to TRBD2. CDR1 and CDR2 from the germline V gene are SGHVS and FNYEAQ. This CDR3 is built from 17 residues. J was trimmed by 3 bases and V by 5 bases; bases with no gene match: 14. The CDR3, as DNA: TGTGCCAGCAGCCTATTCCCCGGGGGGGAGTCGGAAGAGACCCAGTACTTC. Its protein product is CASSLFPGGESEETQYF.

Regarding this clonotype: A read error may be the cause here, since a much bigger clone is one base away. The CDR3 bases are TGTGCCATCAACTCGATGGCAGGGCCCAGCTCTGGGGCCAACGTCCTGACTTTC. Amino acids: CAINSMAGPSSGANVLTF. This chain links TRBV7-3 with TRBJ2-6; tentatively, D is TRBD1 (5 bases). Germline V lookup: CDR1 SGHTA, CDR2 FQGTGA. V dropped 10 bases and J dropped 0 bases, with 22 bases sitting between them. The CDR3 totals 18 residues.

The chain recombines TRBV24-1 with TRBJ1-5; 9 bases line up with TRBD1. Germline CDR1 and CDR2: KGHDR and SFDVKD. The CDR3 spans 16 residues. With 3 bases clipped from V and 3 bases from J, the junction kept 5 bases outside the gene matches. Here the CDR3 reads CATSDHRDRDNQPQHF. The CDR3 DNA sequence: TGTGCCACCAGTGATCACCGGGACAGGGACAATCAGCCCCAGCATTTT.

In this sample, this clonotype turned up a few times. CDR3 DNA sequence: TGTGCCAGCAGCGTAGGAAATAGCGGGGGGGCCGGTGAGCAGTTCTTC. Translation gives CASSVGNSGGAGEQFF. The chain recombines TRBV9 with TRBJ2-1, with TRBD2 matching 11 bases. Germline CDR1 and CDR2: SGDLS and YYNGEE. This CDR3 region has 16 residues. The J segment lost 9 bases and the V segment lost 0 bases, leaving 8 bases of the junction unmatched.

A few counts support this clonotype. This chain connects TRBV24-1 to TRBJ2-1, with 8 nucleotides matching TRBD1. CDR1 KGHDR and CDR2 SFDVKD come from the germline V gene. V was clipped by 4 bases and J by 7 bases; unmatched bases: 8. CDR3 length equals 15 residues. The CDR3 nucleotides read TGTGCCACCAGTGACCCCGACAGGGGTAGAAATGAGCAGTTCTTC. Protein product: CATSDPDRGRNEQFF.

DNA of the CDR3: TGTGCCAGCAGCTTAAGGACAGGGTACGTCGAGCAGTTCTTC. Encoded protein: CASSLRTGYVEQFF. V gene TRBV5-5 combines with J gene TRBJ2-1; 8 nucleotides line up with TRBD1. CDR1 and CDR2 from the germline V gene are SGHKS and YYEKEE (reference sequence). The CDR3 has 14 residues. The junction had 8 bases not matched to a gene; V was cut back by 2 bases and J by 10 bases. The entire variable domain, with the rest obtained from reference TRBV5-5 and TRBJ2-1, is as follows: DAGVTQSPTHLIKTRGQQVTLRCSPISGHKSVSWYQQVLGQGPQFIFQYYEKEERGRGNFPDRFSARQFPNYSSELNVNALLLGDSALYLCASSLRTGYVEQFFGPGTRLTVL.

This clonotype was seen more than once but under ten times. This sequence joins TRBV7-9 and TRBJ2-7; tentatively, D is TRBD2 (5 bases). Per the germline V gene, CDR1 is SEHNR and CDR2 is FQNEAQ (reference sequence). This CDR3 spans 14 amino acids. V was cut by 3 bases and J by 4 bases, with 13 bases left in between. The chain's CDR3 is CASSFSLAGYEQYV. Written as DNA, the CDR3 is TGTGCCAGCAGCTTTTCCCTAGCTGGGTACGAGCAGTACGTC.

The V call is TRBV14, the J call TRBJ2-6; either TRBD1 or TRBD2 may fit D (5 bases each). Trimming removed 4 bases at V and 0 bases at J, with 22 bases between. The V gene's germline CDR1 is SGHDN and CDR2 FVKESK. The length of the CDR3 is 20 residues. CDR3 nucleotides: TGTGCCAGCAGCCCGGGGCCTTCTAAGCTCCCGCGCTCTGGGGCCAACGTCCTGACTTTC. Its translation is CASSPGPSKLPRSGANVLTF.

This chain connects TRBV4-3 to TRBJ2-1; D is uncertain. CDR1 is LGHNA, CDR2 YSLEER, per germline. V shed 1 base and J shed 9 bases, with 16 bases lying between them. The CDR3 has 15 amino acids. CDR3 protein: CASSQVGSGWGEQFF. Written as DNA, the CDR3 is TGCGCCAGCAGCCAAGTGGGAAGTGGTTGGGGTGAGCAGTTCTTC.

This clonotype was observed at least ten times. V usage is TRBV7-6 and J usage is TRBJ2-2; 8 bases fit TRBD2. Looked up from germline, CDR1 is SGHVS and CDR2 is FNYEAQ. After removal of 3 bases from V and 6 bases from J, the junction contained 12 bases not matched to a gene. The CDR3 has 17 amino acids. The CDR3 sequence is CASSFPGGPSRSGELFF. In nucleotides, the CDR3 is TGTGCCAGCAGCTTCCCGGGGGGGCCCTCCCGGTCCGGGGAGCTGTTTTTT.

This clonotype was observed many times. This sequence joins TRBV7-8 and TRBJ2-1; D uncertain. CDR3 length equals 12 residues. The V end was cut by 4 bases, the J end by 2 bases, with 3 bases between. CDR1 SGHVS and CDR2 FQNEAQ come from the germline V gene. CDR3 sequence reads: CASSSPYNEQFF. DNA for the CDR3: TGTGCCAGCAGCTCGCCCTACAATGAGCAGTTCTTC.

This clonotype was recorded many times. Given a much more abundant clone one base away, this may be a read error. The V call is TRBV6-1, the J call TRBJ2-3; TRBD2 aligns across 12 bases. The CDR3 length is 15 residues. The germline CDR1 and CDR2 sequences are MNHNS and SASEGT. V gave up 4 bases and J gave up 1 base; unmatched junction bases: 0. The CDR3 bases are TGTGCCAGCAGTGGACTAGCGGGGGGCACAGATACGCAGTATTTT. It yields the protein CASSGLAGGTDTQYF.

The sample holds many counts of this clonotype. This rearrangement joins TRBV7-2 to TRBJ2-1; 12 bases align to TRBD2. After removal of 3 bases from V and 6 bases from J, the junction contained 3 bases not matched to a gene. The CDR3 contains 15 residues. Germline-derived CDR1 and CDR2 are SGHTA and FQGNSA. In DNA form, the CDR3 reads TGTGCCAGCAGCTTGACTAGCGGGAGAACCAATGAGCAGTTCTTC. This encodes CASSLTSGRTNEQFF.

This clonotype has at least ten counts. The chain couples TRBV7-6 to TRBJ1-2; a weak D match, TRBD1 (5 bases). The V gene lost 5 bases and the J gene lost 4 bases, with 14 bases spanning the gap. This CDR3 comprises 14 residues. The germline V gene encodes CDR1 SGHVS and CDR2 FNYEAQ. The CDR3 bases are TGTGCCAGCAGCGCTGGAAGGGGCGGCTATGGCTACACCTTC. Translating gives CASSAGRGGYGYTF.

This clonotype appeared a few times. The V gene is TRBV7-9, the J gene TRBJ2-7; D may be TRBD1 (6 bases). The CDR3 is 15 amino acids. V lost 3 bases to trimming and J lost 4 bases, with 16 bases between them. Germline CDR1 is SEHNR and CDR2 is FQNEAQ (reference sequence). The CDR3 nucleotides are TGTGCCAGCAGCTTTTCACCGGGACAAACATACGAGCAGTACTTC. It is translated as CASSFSPGQTYEQYF.